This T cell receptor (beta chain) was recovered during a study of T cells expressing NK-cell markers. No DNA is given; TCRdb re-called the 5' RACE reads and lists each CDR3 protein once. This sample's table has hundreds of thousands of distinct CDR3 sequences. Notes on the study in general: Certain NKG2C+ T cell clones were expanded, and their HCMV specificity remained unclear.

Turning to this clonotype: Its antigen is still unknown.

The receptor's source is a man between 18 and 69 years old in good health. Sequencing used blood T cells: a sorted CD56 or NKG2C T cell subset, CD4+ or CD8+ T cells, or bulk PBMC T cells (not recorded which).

The CDR3 protein is CASSEYLSSEQYF. The chain links TRBV5-1 to TRBJ2-7. The CDR3 totals 13 residues. CDR1 is SGHRS, CDR2 YFSETQ, per germline.